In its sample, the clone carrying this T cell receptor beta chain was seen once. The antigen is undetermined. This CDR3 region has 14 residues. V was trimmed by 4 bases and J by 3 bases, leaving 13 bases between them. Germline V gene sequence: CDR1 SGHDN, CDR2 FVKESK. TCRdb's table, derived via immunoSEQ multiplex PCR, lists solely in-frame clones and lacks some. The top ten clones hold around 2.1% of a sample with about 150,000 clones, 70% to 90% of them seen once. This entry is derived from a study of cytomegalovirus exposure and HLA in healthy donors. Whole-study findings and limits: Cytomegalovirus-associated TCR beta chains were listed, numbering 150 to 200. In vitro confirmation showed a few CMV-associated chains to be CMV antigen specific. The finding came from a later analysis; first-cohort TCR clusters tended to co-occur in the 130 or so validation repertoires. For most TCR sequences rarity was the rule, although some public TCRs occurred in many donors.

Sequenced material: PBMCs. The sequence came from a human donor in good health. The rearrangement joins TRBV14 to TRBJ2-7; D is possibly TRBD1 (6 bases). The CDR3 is CASSPHDRFYEQYF. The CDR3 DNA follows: TGTGCCAGCAGCCCCCACGACAGGTTCTACGAGCAGTACTTC. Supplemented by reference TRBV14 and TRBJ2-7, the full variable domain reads EAGVTQFPSHSVIEKGQTVTLRCDPISGHDNLYWYRRVMGKEIKFLLHFVKESKQDESGMPNNRFLAERTGGTYSTLKVQPAELEDSGVYFCASSPHDRFYEQYFGPGTRLTVT.